This is a list of T cell receptor beta chains from one sample in a study of shared clonotypes between healthy human individuals. Assay: immunoSEQ multiplex PCR; the TCRdb copy retains only in-frame clones and omits some. The data hold over a million clones, with about 77% observed a single time. Material: memory CD4+ T cells sorted from blood. These TCRs come from a man younger than 30 in good health. The conserved cysteine and the conserved F or W are not part of the CDR3 here. The D gene is left open where the match is weak.

D gene,V gene,J gene,CDR3 protein
NA,TRBV5-8,TRBJ2-3,ASSGREFTDTQY
TRBD1,TRBV7-2,TRBJ1-5,ASSLGTGRNQPQH
NA,TRBV6-1,TRBJ1-1,ASRAQGNTEAF
NA,TRBV19,TRBJ1-5,ASSTQGSGQPQH
TRBD2,TRBV12-5,TRBJ2-7,ASGPRLAGLHEQY
TRBD2,TRBV10-2,TRBJ2-1,ASSEWGRADYNEQF
NA,TRBV7-9,TRBJ2-2,ASSFWGASTGELF
NA,TRBV11-3,TRBJ2-1,ASSLRRPTGGNEQF
NA,TRBV6-1,TRBJ1-2,ASSEEFSYGYT
TRBD1,TRBV5-4,TRBJ1-2,ASSARQGAGGYT